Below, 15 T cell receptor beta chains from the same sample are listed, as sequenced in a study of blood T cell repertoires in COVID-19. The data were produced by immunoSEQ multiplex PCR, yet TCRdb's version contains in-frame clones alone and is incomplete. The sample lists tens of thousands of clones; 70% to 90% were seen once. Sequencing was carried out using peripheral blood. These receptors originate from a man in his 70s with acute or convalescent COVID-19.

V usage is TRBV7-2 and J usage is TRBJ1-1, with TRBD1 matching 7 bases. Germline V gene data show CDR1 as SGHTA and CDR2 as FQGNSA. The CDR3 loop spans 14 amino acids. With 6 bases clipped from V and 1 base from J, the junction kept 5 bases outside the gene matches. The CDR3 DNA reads TGTGCCAGCAGGGCAGGGGGAAGGAACACTGAAGCTTTCTTT. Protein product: CASRAGGRNTEAFF.

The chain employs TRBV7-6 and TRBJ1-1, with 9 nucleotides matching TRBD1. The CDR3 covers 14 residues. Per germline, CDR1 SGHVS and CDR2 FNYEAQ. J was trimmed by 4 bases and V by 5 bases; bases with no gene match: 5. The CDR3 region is CASSPGQGSTEAFF. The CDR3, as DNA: TGTGCCAGCAGCCCGGGACAGGGTAGCACTGAAGCTTTCTTT.

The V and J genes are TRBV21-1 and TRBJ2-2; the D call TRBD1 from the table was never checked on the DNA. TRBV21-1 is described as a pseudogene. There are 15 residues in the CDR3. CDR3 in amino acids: CASTYWTGDPGELFF. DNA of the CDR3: TGTGCCAGCACCTATTGGACAGGGGATCCCGGGGAGCTGTTTTTT.

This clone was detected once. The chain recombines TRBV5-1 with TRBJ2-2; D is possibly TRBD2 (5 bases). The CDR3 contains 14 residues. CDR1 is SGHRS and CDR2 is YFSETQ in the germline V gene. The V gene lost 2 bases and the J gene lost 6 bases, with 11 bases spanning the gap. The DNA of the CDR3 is TGCGCCAGCAGCTTAAGCACGGGGTCCGGGGAGCTGTTTTTT. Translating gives CASSLSTGSGELFF.

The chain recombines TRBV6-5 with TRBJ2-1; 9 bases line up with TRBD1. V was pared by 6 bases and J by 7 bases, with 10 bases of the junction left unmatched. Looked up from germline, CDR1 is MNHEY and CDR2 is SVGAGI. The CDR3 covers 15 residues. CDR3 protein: CASRTRPTGGNEQFF. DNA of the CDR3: TGTGCCAGCAGAACCCGACCGACAGGGGGAAATGAGCAGTTCTTC.

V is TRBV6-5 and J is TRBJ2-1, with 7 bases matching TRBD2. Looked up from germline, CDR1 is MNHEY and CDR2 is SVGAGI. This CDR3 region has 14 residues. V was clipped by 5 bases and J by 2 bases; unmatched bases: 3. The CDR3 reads CASSPAGAYNEQFF. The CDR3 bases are TGTGCCAGCAGTCCGGCGGGGGCCTACAATGAGCAGTTCTTC.

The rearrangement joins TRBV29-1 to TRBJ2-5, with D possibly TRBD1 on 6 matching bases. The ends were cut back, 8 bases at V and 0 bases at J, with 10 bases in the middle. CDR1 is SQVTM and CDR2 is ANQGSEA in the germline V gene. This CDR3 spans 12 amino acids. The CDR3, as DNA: TGCAGCTTCACAGGGAACCAAGAGACCCAGTACTTC. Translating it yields CSFTGNQETQYF.

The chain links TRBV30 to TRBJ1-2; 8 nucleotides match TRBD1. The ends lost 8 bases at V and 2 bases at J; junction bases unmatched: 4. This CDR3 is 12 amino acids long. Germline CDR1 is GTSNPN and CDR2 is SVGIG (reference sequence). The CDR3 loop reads CAQRTGNYGYTF. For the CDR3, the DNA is TGTGCCCAGCGGACAGGGAACTATGGCTACACCTTC.

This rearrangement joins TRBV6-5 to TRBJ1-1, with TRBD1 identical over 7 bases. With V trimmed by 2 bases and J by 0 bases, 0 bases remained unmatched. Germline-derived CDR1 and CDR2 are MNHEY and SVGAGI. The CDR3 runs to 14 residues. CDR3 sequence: CASSYGTVNTEAFF. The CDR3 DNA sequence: TGTGCCAGCAGTTACGGGACAGTGAACACTGAAGCTTTCTTT.

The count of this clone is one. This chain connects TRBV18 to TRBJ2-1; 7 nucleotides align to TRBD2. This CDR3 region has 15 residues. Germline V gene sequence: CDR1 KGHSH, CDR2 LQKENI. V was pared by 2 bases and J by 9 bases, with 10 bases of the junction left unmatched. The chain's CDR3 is CASSPFERGRLEQFF. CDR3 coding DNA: TGTGCCAGCTCACCATTCGAGCGGGGTAGGCTTGAGCAGTTCTTC.

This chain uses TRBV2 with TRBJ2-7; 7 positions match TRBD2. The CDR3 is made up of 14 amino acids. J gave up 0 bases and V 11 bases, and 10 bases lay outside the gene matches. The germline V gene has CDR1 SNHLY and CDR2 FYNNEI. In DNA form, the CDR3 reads TGTGCCTCAGCTTGGGGGGGTTTCTCCTACGAGCAGTACTTC. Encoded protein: CASAWGGFSYEQYF.

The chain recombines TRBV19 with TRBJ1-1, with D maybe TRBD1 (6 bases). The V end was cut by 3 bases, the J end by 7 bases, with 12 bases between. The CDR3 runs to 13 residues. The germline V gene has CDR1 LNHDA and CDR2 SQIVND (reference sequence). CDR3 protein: CASSMGRGFEAFF. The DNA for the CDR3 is TGTGCCAGTAGTATGGGCAGGGGCTTTGAAGCTTTCTTT.

The CDR3 sequence: CASSDPLQGNSPLHF. The CDR3 DNA is TGTGCCAGCAGTGATCCCCTGCAGGGGAATTCACCCCTCCACTTT. The rearrangement uses TRBV2 and TRBJ1-6, with D perhaps TRBD1 (6 bases). Trimming took 3 bases from V and 7 from J, leaving 13 bases between them. Germline V gives CDR1 SNHLY, CDR2 FYNNEI. This CDR3 spans 15 amino acids.

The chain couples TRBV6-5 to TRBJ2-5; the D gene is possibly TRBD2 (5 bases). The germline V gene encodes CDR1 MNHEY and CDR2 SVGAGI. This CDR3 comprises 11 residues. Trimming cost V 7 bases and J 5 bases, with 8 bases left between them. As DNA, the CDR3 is TGTGCCAGCAAGACGGGGGAGACCCAGTACTTC. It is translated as CASKTGETQYF.

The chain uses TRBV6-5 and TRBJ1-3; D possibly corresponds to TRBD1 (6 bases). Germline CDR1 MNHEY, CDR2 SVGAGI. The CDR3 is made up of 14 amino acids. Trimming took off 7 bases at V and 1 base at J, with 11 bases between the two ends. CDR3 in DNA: TGTGCCAGCAAACCACAGGGTTCTGGAAACACCATATATTTT. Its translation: CASKPQGSGNTIYF.